This TCR beta chain is drawn from a study of T-cell memory formation after mild COVID-19. As for the study in general: Largely donor-specific TCR clusters were found. General study results and limits: Clones shrinking from day 15 to 85 showed even CD4/CD8 mixes; later expanders tilted CD4+.

Trimming stripped 0 bases from V and 4 bases from J, with 15 bases between. Per germline, CDR1 MGHRA and CDR2 YSYEKL. The CDR3 contains 16 residues. Concerning this clonotype: No antigen is known for it.

A single record per CDR3 protein comes from TCRdb applying MiXCR to the 5' RACE reads. The table shows 450,000 or so distinct CDR3 sequences, with over 15% occurring only once. The J gene is TRBJ2-5, the V gene TRBV4-1; possible D gene TRBD2, 6 bases. Sequencing used PBMCs or a T cell subset sorted from them (not recorded which). The sequence was collected from an adult woman who had mild COVID-19 (a few samples of this study predate the infection). Cell type and time point are not known. This CDR3 is CASSQDRRGKLETQYF. DNA for the CDR3: TGCGCCAGCAGCCAAGATAGGAGGGGTAAATTAGAGACCCAGTACTTC.